A single sample gave rise to the 20 T cell receptor beta chains below, sequenced in a study of neoadjuvant anti-PD-1 for oral cavity cancer. Sequencing used immunoSEQ multiplex PCR; TCRdb keeps in-frame clones, though not all of them. Altogether approximately 21,000 clones are present, under 45% being singletons, with the ten largest covering approximately 40%. Specified time point: after neoadjuvant nivolumab, at surgical resection. The material was tumor tissue, obtained after nivolumab (anti-PD-1) treatment. All receptors come from a person aged 40-85 years with oral cavity squamous cell carcinoma.

This clone has only a few counts. CDR3 residues: CAWSTLAGLQETQYF. In DNA form, the CDR3 reads TGTGCCTGGAGTACATTAGCGGGGCTCCAAGAGACCCAGTACTTC. The chain is built from TRBV30 and TRBJ2-5; 8 nucleotides agree with TRBD2. The V segment lost 2 bases and the J segment 1 base; nucleotides outside the gene matches: 6. Germline values: CDR1 GTSNPN, CDR2 SVGIG (reference sequence). The CDR3 length is 15 residues.

The chain combines TRBV11-2 with TRBJ2-5; D not certain. The CDR3 is 11 residues long. CDR1 and CDR2 (germline): SGHAT, FQNNGV. V lost 5 bases and J 10 bases, leaving 11 bases between the germline ends. Here the CDR3 DNA reads TGTGCCAGCAGCCCTCACTATGGCCAGTACTTC. Its protein product is CASSPHYGQYF.

The chain is built from TRBV28 and TRBJ1-1; D is unclear. Germline V gene data show CDR1 as MDHEN and CDR2 as SYDVKM. The CDR3 runs to 15 residues. V was pared by 2 bases and J by 0 bases, with 10 bases between. The CDR3 reads CASSLQGNMNTEAFF. DNA for the CDR3: TGTGCCAGCAGTTTACAAGGGAACATGAACACTGAAGCTTTCTTT.

By frequency in the sample, this clone is medium-sized. V usage is TRBV5-1 and J usage is TRBJ2-5; D unresolved. The germline V gene has CDR1 SGHRS and CDR2 YFSETQ. CDR3 length: 12 residues. The ends were cut back, 0 bases at V and 2 bases at J, with 2 bases in the middle. This CDR3 reads CASSLEQETQYF. CDR3 bases: TGCGCCAGCAGCTTGGAACAAGAGACCCAGTACTTC.

There are a few counts of this clone. V gene TRBV7-3 combines with J gene TRBJ2-2; D uncertain. This CDR3 has 14 amino acids. The germline CDR1 and CDR2 sequences are SGHTA and FQGTGA. V lost 1 base to trimming and J lost 5 bases, with 8 bases between them. The CDR3 sequence is CASSLMATTGELFF. The CDR3 bases are TGTGCCAGCAGCTTAATGGCGACAACCGGGGAGCTGTTTTTT. Full variable domain (missing parts from reference TRBV7-3 and TRBJ2-2): GAGVSQTPSNKVTEKGKYVELRCDPISGHTALYWYRQSLGQGPEFLIYFQGTGAADDSGLPNDRFFAVRPEGSVSTLKIQRTERGDSAVYLCASSLMATTGELFFGEGSRLTVL.

The V and J genes are TRBV10-3 and TRBJ2-5; 10 bases are shared with TRBD2. The V gene end was trimmed by 6 bases and the J gene end by 3 bases; junction bases not matched to a gene: 7. This CDR3 region has 15 residues. Germline loops: CDR1 ENHRY, CDR2 SYGVKD. The CDR3 loop is CAISLAGAGEETQYF. The DNA for the CDR3 is TGTGCCATCAGCCTAGCGGGGGCGGGGGAAGAGACCCAGTACTTC.

The DNA of the CDR3 is TGTGCCAGCAGCACCGGGACAGGGAACGAGCAGTACTTC. Translating it yields CASSTGTGNEQYF. The chain recombines TRBV5-4 with TRBJ2-7; 9 bases map to TRBD1. Germline V gene lookup returns CDR1 SGHNT and CDR2 YYREEE (reference sequence). This CDR3 spans 13 amino acids. V lost 4 bases, J lost 5 bases, and 4 bases stayed unmatched.

This clone was seen more than once but under ten times. The chain employs TRBV27 and TRBJ2-5, with D perhaps being TRBD1 or TRBD2 (6 bases each). CDR3 length: 14 residues. The germline V and J ends were trimmed by 5 bases and 2 bases, with 12 bases remaining between them. Germline CDR1 reads MNHEY; CDR2 reads SMNVEV (reference sequence). The CDR3 reads CASSPRRGQETQYF. CDR3 coding DNA: TGTGCCAGCAGTCCAAGGAGGGGGCAAGAGACCCAGTACTTC.

This clone was observed a few times. The rearrangement joins TRBV6-1 to TRBJ1-1; TRBD1 is a possible D gene (6 bases). Trimming removed 7 bases at V and 3 bases at J, with 15 bases between. CDR3 size: 14 residues. The germline V gene encodes CDR1 MNHNS and CDR2 SASEGT. Here the CDR3 reads CASMAVGGDTEAFF. The CDR3 DNA sequence: TGTGCCAGCATGGCGGTCGGGGGCGACACTGAAGCTTTCTTT.

This chain joins TRBV6-5 and TRBJ1-5, with D uncertain. The length of the CDR3 is 14 residues. Germline CDR1 is MNHEY and CDR2 is SVGAGI. V dropped 0 bases and J dropped 3 bases, with 6 bases sitting between them. The CDR3 bases are TGTGCCAGCAGTTACTCGTGGGTCAATCAGCCCCAGCATTTT. As protein: CASSYSWVNQPQHF.

V and J are TRBV5-4 and TRBJ2-1, with D possibly being TRBD1 (6 bases). Germline V CDR1 and CDR2: SGHNT, YYREEE (reference sequence). V lost 4 bases and J 2 bases, leaving 13 bases between the germline ends. The CDR3 length is 15 residues. CDR3 sequence: CASSRQENPYNEQFF. CDR3 in DNA: TGTGCCAGCAGCCGACAGGAAAACCCCTACAATGAGCAGTTCTTC.

The CDR3 coding sequence is TGTGCCAGCAGTTCCCCAGGGGGGGCGGGGGACACTGAAGCTTTCTTT. Translation gives CASSSPGGAGDTEAFF. This rearrangement joins TRBV28 to TRBJ1-1; TRBD1 aligns across 7 bases. This CDR3 comprises 16 residues. Per germline, CDR1 MDHEN and CDR2 SYDVKM. V trimming: 4 bases; J trimming: 3 bases; junction bases outside the gene matches: 11.

This chain connects TRBV4-3 to TRBJ2-1, with D perhaps matching TRBD1 (5 bases). The CDR3 is 13 residues long. Germline CDR1 reads LGHNA; CDR2 reads YSLEER. The V and J ends lost 3 bases and 9 bases respectively, with 12 bases between them. The CDR3: CASSHILDSEQFF. In DNA form, the CDR3 reads TGCGCCAGCAGCCACATCCTAGACAGTGAGCAGTTCTTC.

By share, this clone ranks as medium-sized. This chain connects TRBV30 to TRBJ2-1, with TRBD1 as a possible D gene (6 bases). Trimming shortened V by 6 bases and J by 4 bases, and 16 bases separated the two germline ends. This CDR3 spans 14 amino acids. Germline CDR1 reads GTSNPN; CDR2 reads SVGIG (reference sequence). CDR3 sequence (DNA): TGTGCCTGTCCTTCGCAGGGGAAATACAATGAGCAGTTCTTC. Protein product: CACPSQGKYNEQFF.

The chain couples TRBV15 to TRBJ1-2, with 9 positions matching TRBD1. In germline, CDR1 is LNHNV, CDR2 YYDKDF (reference sequence). CDR3 size: 15 residues. The ends lost 5 bases at V and 5 bases at J; junction bases unmatched: 9. The CDR3 spells CATSRRRTGEYGYTF. Here the CDR3 DNA reads TGTGCCACCAGCCGGAGACGGACAGGGGAATATGGCTACACCTTC.

The chain joins TRBV20-1 to TRBJ2-5; D gene uncertain. This CDR3 is built from 11 residues. V was cut by 2 bases and J by 3 bases, with 4 bases left in between. The germline V gene encodes CDR1 DFQATT and CDR2 SNEGSKA (reference sequence). The CDR3 region is CSARREETQYF. The CDR3 DNA reads as TGCAGTGCTAGAAGAGAAGAGACCCAGTACTTC.

This chain links TRBV9 with TRBJ2-2; 9 bases match TRBD1. CDR1 is SGDLS, CDR2 YYNGEE, per germline. This CDR3 region has 15 residues. The ends lost 3 bases at V and 6 bases at J; junction bases unmatched: 6. The CDR3, as DNA: TGTGCCAGCAGCGCGTTACAGGGGGCGGCCGGGGAGCTGTTTTTT. This translates into CASSALQGAAGELFF.

This clone was counted a single time. The chain employs TRBV7-6 and TRBJ1-5; D remains unclear. This CDR3 is built from 11 residues. Deletions cut 3 bases from V and 9 bases from J, with 6 bases between. CDR1 and CDR2 (germline): SGHVS, FNYEAQ. CDR3 bases: TGTGCCAGCAGCTTGGGAGGGCCCCAGCATTTT. Encoded protein: CASSLGGPQHF. The entire variable domain, with the rest obtained from reference TRBV7-6 and TRBJ1-5, is as follows: GAGVSQSPRYKVTKRGQDVALRCDPISGHVSLYWYRQALGQGPEFLTYFNYEAQQDKSGLPNDRFSAERPEGSISTLTIQRTEQRDSAMYRCASSLGGPQHFGDGTRLSIL.

The J gene is TRBJ1-3, the V gene TRBV19; TRBD1 agrees at 9 bases. This CDR3 has 15 amino acids. Germline loops: CDR1 LNHDA, CDR2 SQIVND (reference sequence). V gave up 3 bases and J gave up 4 bases; unmatched junction bases: 4. The CDR3 nucleotides read TGTGCCAGTAGTATCGGGACAGGGCAAGGAAACACCATATATTTT. Amino acids: CASSIGTGQGNTIYF.

The gene calls are TRBV9 and TRBJ1-3; D uncertain. Deletions cut 1 base from V and 10 bases from J, with 9 bases between. This CDR3 spans 12 amino acids. CDR1 is SGDLS, CDR2 YYNGEE, per germline. The CDR3 DNA is TGTGCCAGCAGCGTATCGACGGGAACCATATATTTT. It specifies CASSVSTGTIYF.